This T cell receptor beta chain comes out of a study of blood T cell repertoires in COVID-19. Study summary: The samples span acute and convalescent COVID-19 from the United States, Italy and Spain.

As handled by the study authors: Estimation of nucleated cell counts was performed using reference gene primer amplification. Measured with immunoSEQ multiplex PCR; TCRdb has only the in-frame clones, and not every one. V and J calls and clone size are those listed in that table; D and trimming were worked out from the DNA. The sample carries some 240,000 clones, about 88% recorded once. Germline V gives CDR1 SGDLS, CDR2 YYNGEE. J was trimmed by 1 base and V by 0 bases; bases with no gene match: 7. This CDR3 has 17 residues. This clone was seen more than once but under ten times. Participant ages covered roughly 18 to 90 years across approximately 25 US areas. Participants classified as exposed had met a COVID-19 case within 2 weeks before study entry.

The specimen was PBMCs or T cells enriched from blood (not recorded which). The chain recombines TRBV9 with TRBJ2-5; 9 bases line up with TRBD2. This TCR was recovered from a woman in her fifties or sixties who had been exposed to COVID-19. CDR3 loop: CASSVGISRGGQETQYF. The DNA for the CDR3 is TGTGCCAGCAGCGTAGGGATTTCGCGGGGGGGCCAAGAGACCCAGTACTTC.